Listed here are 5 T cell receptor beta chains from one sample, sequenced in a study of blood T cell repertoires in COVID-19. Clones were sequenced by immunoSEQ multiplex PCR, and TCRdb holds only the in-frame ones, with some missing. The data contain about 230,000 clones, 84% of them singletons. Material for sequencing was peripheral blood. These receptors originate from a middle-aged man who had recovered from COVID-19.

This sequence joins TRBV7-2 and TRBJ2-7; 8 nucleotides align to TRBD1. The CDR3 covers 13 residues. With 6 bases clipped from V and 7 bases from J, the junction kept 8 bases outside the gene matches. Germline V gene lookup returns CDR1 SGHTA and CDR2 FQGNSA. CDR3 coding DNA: TGTGCCAGCAGAGAGGACAGGGAAGGGGAGCAGTACTTC. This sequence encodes CASREDREGEQYF. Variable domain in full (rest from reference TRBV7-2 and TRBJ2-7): GAGVSQSPSNKVTEKGKDVELRCDPISGHTALYWYRQSLGQGLEFLIYFQGNSAPDKSGLPSDRFSAERTGGSVSTLTIQRTQQEDSAVYLCASREDREGEQYFGPGTRLTVT.

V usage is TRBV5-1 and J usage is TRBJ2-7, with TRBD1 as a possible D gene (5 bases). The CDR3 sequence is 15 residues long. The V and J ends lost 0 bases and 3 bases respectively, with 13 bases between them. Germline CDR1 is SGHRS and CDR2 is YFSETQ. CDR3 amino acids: CASSLVADTGYEQYF. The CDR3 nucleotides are TGCGCCAGCAGCTTGGTTGCGGACACGGGCTACGAGCAGTACTTC.

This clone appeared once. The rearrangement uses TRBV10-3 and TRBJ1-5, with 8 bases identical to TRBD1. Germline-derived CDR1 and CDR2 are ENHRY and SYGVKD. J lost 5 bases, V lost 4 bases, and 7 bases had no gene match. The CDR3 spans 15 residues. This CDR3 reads CAISGTGGGDQPQHF. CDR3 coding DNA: TGTGCCATCAGTGGAACAGGGGGTGGAGATCAGCCCCAGCATTTT.

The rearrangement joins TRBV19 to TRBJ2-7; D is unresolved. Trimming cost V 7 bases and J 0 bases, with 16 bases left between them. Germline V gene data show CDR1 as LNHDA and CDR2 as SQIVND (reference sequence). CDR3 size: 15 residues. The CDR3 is CASTPTRFSSYEQYF. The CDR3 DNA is TGTGCCAGTACCCCTACGCGTTTTTCCTCCTACGAGCAGTACTTC.

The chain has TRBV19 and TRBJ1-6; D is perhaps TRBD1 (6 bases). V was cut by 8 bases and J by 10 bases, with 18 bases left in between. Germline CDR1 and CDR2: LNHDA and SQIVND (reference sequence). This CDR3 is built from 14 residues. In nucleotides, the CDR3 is TGTGCCAGTGGCTCCAGGGGACGACGGTCACCCCTCCACTTT. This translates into CASGSRGRRSPLHF.